This T cell receptor (beta chain) was profiled in a study of OX40 agonist ivuxolimab in advanced cancers. Study as a whole: All patients had ivuxolimab intravenously every 2 weeks at 0.01 to 10 mg/kg.

Points from the study as a whole: Some patients who did not respond also had low normalized T-cell clonal expansion. More expanded clones were found, on average, in CD8+ than in CD4+ T cells.

Sequenced by immunoSEQ multiplex PCR; TCRdb stores in-frame clones only, minus some. The sample has under 40,000 clones, 84% seen once; the top ten hold 1.5% to 2%. Trimming took 5 bases from V and 7 from J; bases not matched to a gene: 5. The CDR3 covers 13 residues. CDR1 SGHRS and CDR2 YFSETQ come from the germline V gene. In regard to this clone: Its antigen is unidentified.

V gene TRBV5-1 combines with J gene TRBJ2-2, with 7 nucleotides matching TRBD1. This sequence originates from an adult with an advanced solid tumor such as melanoma, head and neck, liver or kidney cancer. This sample comprised CD4+ or CD8+ T cells sorted from blood, obtained in a trial of the OX40 agonist ivuxolimab. CDR3 loop: CASSDRADGELFF. The DNA for the CDR3 is TGCGCCAGCAGTGACAGGGCGGACGGGGAGCTGTTTTTT.